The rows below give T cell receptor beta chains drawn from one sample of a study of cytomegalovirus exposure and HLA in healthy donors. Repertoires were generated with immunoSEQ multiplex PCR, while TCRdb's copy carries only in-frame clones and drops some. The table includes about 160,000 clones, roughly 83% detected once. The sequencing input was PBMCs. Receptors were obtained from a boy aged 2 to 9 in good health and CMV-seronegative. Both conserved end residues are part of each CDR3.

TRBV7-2	CASSRSVDTYEQYF
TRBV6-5	CASSYSITGTTEAFF
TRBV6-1	CASSESGGYEQFF
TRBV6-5	CASSSQVISGANVLTF
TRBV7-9	CASSLVLGTGLEKLFF
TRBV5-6	CASSETGGNGYTF
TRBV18	CASSVSFRDTSSIIALETQYF
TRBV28	CASSLSGTGSQETQYF
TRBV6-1	CASGEGGGANEQYF
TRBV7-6	CASSLSAPTGYPTSTDTQYF
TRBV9	CASSVMTANTEAFF
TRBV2	CASSASAWGLAKNIQYF
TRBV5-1	CASSLGGGRNYGYTF
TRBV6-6	CASSWPGQGGTDTQYF
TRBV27	CASSLSRGPVPDTQYF
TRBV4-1	CASSLRDRAYSGNTIYF
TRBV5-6	CASSLVPDRVRYGYTF
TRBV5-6	CASRPGQAYGYTF
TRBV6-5	CASSYGSANTGELFF
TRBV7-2	CASSSLAGTDTQYF
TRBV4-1	CASSQGGRRAGGTYNEQFF
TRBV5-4	CASSLDWYQETQYF
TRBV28	CASSPQGDEKLFF
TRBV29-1	CSVVVQANYGYTF
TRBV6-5	CASRGYRNEKLFF
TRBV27	CASSFFRGAVTEAFF
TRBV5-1	CASSLLVAGTYGYTF
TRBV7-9	CASSLDGRGSGNTIYF
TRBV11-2	CASSLEDPQGVNNSPLHF
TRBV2	CASSSLTSNEQYF
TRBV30	CAWSQPGGHQPQHF
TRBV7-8	CASSPSLTRTGELFF
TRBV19	CASSIFTGSYEQYF
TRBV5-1	CASSPDPPDSNQPQHF
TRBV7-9	CASSLFSTSGEETQYF
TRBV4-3	CASSQTLTSGIQETQYF
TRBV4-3	CASSQNTGGNTIYF
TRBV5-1	CASRSGSRSNEQFF
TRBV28	CASSLGGLEAFF
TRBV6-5	CASSWDRKNGYTF
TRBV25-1	CASSEDREYNEKLFF
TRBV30	CAWIPGQGAEAFF
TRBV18	CASSPGRGKSKSPLAKNIQYF
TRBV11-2	CASSFRSGEIAGQEQFF
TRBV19	CASTDGTGGYYGYTF
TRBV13	CASSLYRGSSYEQYF
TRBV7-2	CASSRGEGNTIYF
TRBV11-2	CASSSLTGTGKRTFF
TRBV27	CASAPRSSGRAHEQFF
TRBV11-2	CASSSHQGGRAGDEQFF
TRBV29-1	CSVDGDYSYNEQFF
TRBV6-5	CASRTSQETQYF
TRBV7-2	CASSSPGQGYEKLFF
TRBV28	CATATRGLAGGPGYNEQFF
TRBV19	CASSRTGFSGNTIYF
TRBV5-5	CASSLGDRGQEKLFF